Below are 31 T cell receptor beta chains sequenced from a single sample in a study of T cell responses to AZD1222 COVID-19 vaccine. The method was immunoSEQ multiplex PCR; TCRdb's version includes in-frame clones alone and lacks a portion of them. The sample comprises 150,000 or so clones, just over 90% of which are singletons, and roughly 1.6% rests with the top ten. Material: peripheral blood, obtained on day 0 of AZD1222 vaccination. All receptors derive from an adult in good health.

J is TRBJ2-7 and V is TRBV20-1; possible D gene TRBD1, 6 bases. CDR3 length: 11 amino acids. The germline gives CDR1 DFQATT, CDR2 SNEGSKA (reference sequence). The CDR3 region has the DNA TGCAGCTCGGATGGGGGCGACGAGCAGTACTTC. It translates to CSSDGGDEQYF.

The chain carries TRBV6-5 and TRBJ1-1, with 9 bases fitting TRBD1. The CDR3 is made up of 13 amino acids. Germline trimming cut 6 bases from V and 6 bases from J; bases unmatched to any gene: 5. Germline V lookup: CDR1 MNHEY, CDR2 SVGAGI. The CDR3: CASRGQGDSEAFF. CDR3 DNA sequence: TGTGCCAGCAGGGGACAGGGCGACTCTGAAGCTTTCTTT.

The chain carries TRBV2 and TRBJ1-1; D is uncertain. The CDR3 runs to 14 residues. V dropped 3 bases and J dropped 6 bases, with 14 bases sitting between them. The germline gives CDR1 SNHLY, CDR2 FYNNEI. The CDR3 coding sequence is TGTGCCAGCAGTGATGAAGGCGGCGGGGCTGAAGCTTTCTTT. Protein: CASSDEGGGAEAFF.

The table lists this clone with a few counts. In DNA form, the CDR3 reads TGTGCCAGTAGTATAGATCGGAACAGGGGCAATCAGCCCCAGCATTTT. Translating it yields CASSIDRNRGNQPQHF. The genes are TRBV19 and TRBJ1-5, with a weak D call TRBD1 (6 bases). Trimming removed 0 bases from V and 2 bases from J, with 11 bases in between. The length of the CDR3 is 16 residues. CDR1 and CDR2 from the germline V gene are LNHDA and SQIVND (reference sequence).

J is TRBJ1-4 and V is TRBV19; TRBD1 agrees at 8 bases. After removal of 3 bases from V and 11 bases from J, the junction contained 8 bases not matched to a gene. This CDR3 is built from 14 residues. CDR1 is LNHDA and CDR2 is SQIVND in the germline V gene (reference sequence). In nucleotides, the CDR3 is TGTGCCAGTAGTATCCAGGGGGCGCCGGGGAAACTGTTTTTT. Protein: CASSIQGAPGKLFF.

The chain uses TRBV6-5 and TRBJ1-1; TRBD1 agrees at 8 bases. Trimming cost V 5 bases and J 11 bases; bases outside gene matches: 13. Germline CDR1 MNHEY, CDR2 SVGAGI. The CDR3 extends over 14 amino acids. CDR3 bases: TGTGCCAGCAGTCCTCTCGGACAGGGCTATGAGGCTTTCTTT. Translation: CASSPLGQGYEAFF.

The chain has TRBV2 and TRBJ1-4; D call uncertain. The CDR3 sequence is 15 residues long. The V end lost 6 bases, the J end lost 0 bases, and 11 bases lay between the germline ends. Per the germline V gene, CDR1 is SNHLY and CDR2 is FYNNEI. CDR3 in DNA: TGTGCCAGCAGGGTCGACTTTGCAACTAATGAAAAACTGTTTTTT. Its protein product is CASRVDFATNEKLFF.

This rearrangement joins TRBV6-6 to TRBJ2-7, with 8 bases fitting TRBD1. CDR1 and CDR2 (germline): MNHNY, SVGAGI (reference sequence). The CDR3 is 14 residues long. With 5 bases clipped from V and 4 bases from J, the junction kept 7 bases outside the gene matches. CDR3 coding DNA: TGTGCCAGCAGTACCAGACAGGGGTTATACGAGCAGTACTTC. It codes for CASSTRQGLYEQYF.

This chain links TRBV6-5 with TRBJ1-5; D is possibly TRBD1 (5 bases). With 6 bases removed from V and 5 bases from J, the gap between germline ends came to 14 bases. This CDR3 spans 14 amino acids. Germline CDR1 MNHEY, CDR2 SVGAGI. CDR3 loop: CASRVGGYDQPQHF. CDR3 sequence (DNA): TGTGCCAGCAGGGTCGGGGGATATGATCAGCCCCAGCATTTT.

J is TRBJ2-7 and V is TRBV28, with D unresolved. The CDR3 loop spans 13 amino acids. V was shortened by 6 bases and J by 2 bases, with 11 bases between the two germline ends. Looked up from germline, CDR1 is MDHEN and CDR2 is SYDVKM. DNA of the CDR3: TGTGCCAGCAGCCCGAGTGAGGCCTACGAGCAGTACTTC. Its translation is CASSPSEAYEQYF.

This clone was counted once. The J gene is TRBJ2-2, the V gene TRBV9, with 8 bases matching TRBD1. The trim removed 2 bases at V and 4 bases at J, leaving 4 bases unmatched. The CDR3 is 15 amino acids. The V gene's germline CDR1 is SGDLS and CDR2 YYNGEE. CDR3 region: CASSVDRVRTGELFF. The CDR3 DNA sequence: TGTGCCAGCAGCGTGGACAGGGTACGCACCGGGGAGCTGTTTTTT.

The chain combines TRBV27 with TRBJ1-2; 9 bases align to TRBD1. The CDR3 runs to 15 residues. V was pared by 4 bases and J by 4 bases, with 7 bases of the junction left unmatched. Germline V lookup: CDR1 MNHEY, CDR2 SMNVEV (reference sequence). Here the CDR3 reads CASSSRQGEGYGYTF. As DNA, the CDR3 is TGTGCCAGCAGTTCCCGACAGGGGGAAGGCTATGGCTACACCTTC.

The rearrangement links TRBV5-1 to TRBJ2-5; perhaps TRBD1 as D (5 bases). The V end was cut by 9 bases, the J end by 2 bases, with 17 bases between. The CDR3 extends over 14 amino acids. Germline CDR1 reads SGHRS; CDR2 reads YFSETQ. CDR3 DNA: TGCGCCACCTCCCAGGGAAACGCTCAAGAGACCCAGTACTTC. It translates to CATSQGNAQETQYF.

The chain is built from TRBV20-1 and TRBJ2-3; 10 bases are a match to TRBD2. Germline V CDR1 and CDR2: DFQATT, SNEGSKA (reference sequence). J was trimmed by 3 bases and V by 3 bases; bases with no gene match: 6. The CDR3 extends over 15 amino acids. CDR3 residues: CSASISGGWTDTQYF. The CDR3 DNA follows: TGCAGTGCTAGTATTAGCGGGGGGTGGACAGATACGCAGTATTTT.

Here the CDR3 reads CASSIGTLAEQYF. The CDR3 bases are TGTGCCAGTAGTATTGGGACATTGGCCGAGCAGTACTTC. The chain couples TRBV19 to TRBJ2-7; D might be TRBD1 (6 bases). The CDR3 loop spans 13 amino acids. Trimming took off 3 bases at V and 6 bases at J, with 12 bases between the two ends. Per germline, CDR1 LNHDA and CDR2 SQIVND (reference sequence).

This clone was seen a handful of times. The rearrangement joins TRBV28 to TRBJ1-5, with unresolved D. Trimming removed 5 bases from V and 4 bases from J, with 15 bases in between. Germline V gene lookup returns CDR1 MDHEN and CDR2 SYDVKM. CDR3 length: 15 amino acids. The CDR3 is CASSLADGRNQPQHF. The CDR3 DNA is TGTGCCAGCAGTCTAGCAGACGGGAGGAATCAGCCCCAGCATTTT.

This rearrangement joins TRBV9 to TRBJ2-5, with 7 bases that match TRBD1. The V gene end was trimmed by 4 bases and the J gene end by 1 base; junction bases not matched to a gene: 13. Germline V CDR1 and CDR2: SGDLS, YYNGEE. The CDR3 covers 17 residues. This CDR3 is CASSPIFRQGLQETQYF. The DNA of the CDR3 is TGTGCCAGCAGCCCCATCTTCCGACAGGGCCTCCAAGAGACCCAGTACTTC.

CDR3 amino acids: CASSLGDRDDEKLFF. The CDR3 DNA is TGTGCCAGCAGCTTGGGGGACAGGGACGATGAAAAACTGTTTTTT. The chain employs TRBV5-5 and TRBJ1-4, with 9 bases aligning to TRBD1. The CDR3 has 15 residues. Unmatched junction bases numbered 3, after V lost 0 bases and J lost 6 bases. Germline V gene sequence: CDR1 SGHKS, CDR2 YYEKEE (reference sequence).

This chain links TRBV3-1 (or the pseudogene TRBV3-2) with TRBJ2-7; no firm D call. The CDR3 runs 14 residues. Germline CDR1 is LGHDT and CDR2 is YNNKEL (reference sequence). Deletions cut 1 base from V and 0 bases from J, with 7 bases between. DNA of the CDR3: TGTGCCAGCAGCCAAGGGCCTCTCTCCTACGAGCAGTACTTC. Protein: CASSQGPLSYEQYF.

CDR3 coding DNA: TGTGCCAGCAGCCAAGAGTGGGACCAGCCCCAGCATTTT. Amino acids: CASSQEWDQPQHF. V is TRBV3-1 (or the pseudogene TRBV3-2) and J is TRBJ1-5, with D possibly TRBD1 on 5 matching bases. The V end was cut by 0 bases, the J end by 7 bases, with 7 bases between. Germline values: CDR1 LGHDT, CDR2 YNNKEL (reference sequence). The CDR3 covers 13 residues.

Here the CDR3 reads CASSEQGGETQYF. In DNA, the CDR3 is TGCGCCAGCAGTGAACAGGGAGGTGAGACCCAGTACTTC. V is TRBV10-2 and J is TRBJ2-5; D might be TRBD1 or TRBD2, each matching 6 bases. Per the germline V gene, CDR1 is WSHSY and CDR2 is SAAADI. The CDR3 contains 13 residues. Trimming cost V 3 bases and J 5 bases, with 10 bases left between them.

The chain recombines TRBV5-1 with TRBJ1-1, with D possibly matching TRBD1 (5 bases). The CDR3 spans 13 residues. V was cut by 6 bases and J by 3 bases, with 12 bases left in between. The germline CDR1 and CDR2 sequences are SGHRS and YFSETQ. The CDR3 DNA reads TGCGCCAGCAACCCGTGGGGGGACACTGAAGCTTTCTTT. Translating it yields CASNPWGDTEAFF.

The rearrangement uses TRBV18 and TRBJ1-2, with TRBD1 as a possible D gene (5 bases). V dropped 3 bases and J dropped 5 bases, with 19 bases sitting between them. Germline V gene data show CDR1 as KGHSH and CDR2 as LQKENI. CDR3 length equals 16 residues. The chain's CDR3 is CASSPRSRGQVYGYTF. CDR3 nucleotides: TGTGCCAGCTCACCCAGGAGTAGGGGCCAAGTATATGGCTACACCTTC.

This clone appeared a few times. The chain has TRBV6-4 and TRBJ1-1; TRBD1 matches 7 bases. The V gene end was trimmed by 2 bases and the J gene end by 1 base; junction bases not matched to a gene: 1. The CDR3 is 14 residues long. The germline gives CDR1 MRHNA, CDR2 SNTAGT. The chain's CDR3 is CASSDGQENTEAFF. CDR3 sequence (DNA): TGTGCCAGCAGTGACGGACAGGAGAACACTGAAGCTTTCTTT.

The chain recombines TRBV10-3 with TRBJ1-2; a possible D gene is TRBD1 (6 bases). Germline CDR1 and CDR2: ENHRY and SYGVKD. V was pared by 7 bases and J by 4 bases, with 22 bases between. The CDR3 is 16 residues long. In nucleotides, the CDR3 is TGTGCCATCACCGCCCGAAGGACAGCCTCACTCTATGGCTACACCTTC. Its translation is CAITARRTASLYGYTF.

This clone was picked up one time. The chain links TRBV3-1 (or the pseudogene TRBV3-2) to TRBJ1-2; 8 bases line up with TRBD1. With V trimmed by 0 bases and J by 1 base, 4 bases remained unmatched. The CDR3 loop spans 16 amino acids. Looked up from germline, CDR1 is LGHDT and CDR2 is YNNKEL (reference sequence). CDR3 coding DNA: TGTGCCAGCAGCCAAGAGGGACAGGCTGTTAACTATGGCTACACCTTC. As protein: CASSQEGQAVNYGYTF.

This clone was found once. The V call is TRBV2, the J call TRBJ1-5, with D possibly being TRBD1 (6 bases). The V and J ends lost 2 bases and 0 bases respectively, with 14 bases between them. The CDR3 spans 17 residues. Per germline, CDR1 SNHLY and CDR2 FYNNEI. This chain's CDR3 is CASSELGHRYSNQPQHF. The CDR3 DNA is TGTGCCAGCAGTGAATTGGGACACAGATATAGCAATCAGCCCCAGCATTTT.

The J gene is TRBJ1-1, the V gene TRBV3-1 (or the pseudogene TRBV3-2); no clear D. The V gene's germline CDR1 is LGHDT and CDR2 YNNKEL (reference sequence). V was clipped by 1 base and J by 4 bases, with 4 bases between them. This CDR3 contains 12 residues. CDR3 sequence reads: CASSQATTEAFF. CDR3 DNA sequence: TGTGCCAGCAGCCAAGCAACCACTGAAGCTTTCTTT.

This chain connects TRBV18 to TRBJ1-2; D is undetermined. Trimming took off 0 bases at V and 2 bases at J, with 10 bases between the two ends. CDR3 length: 15 amino acids. Germline V gene lookup returns CDR1 KGHSH and CDR2 LQKENI. The chain's CDR3 is CASSPPGRRNYGYTF. In nucleotides, the CDR3 is TGTGCCAGCTCACCACCGGGCAGACGCAACTATGGCTACACCTTC.

This clone was observed a few times. The chain uses TRBV9 and TRBJ2-3; TRBD2 agrees at 11 bases. Trimming removed 5 bases from V and 4 bases from J; junction bases left unmatched: 6. Germline V lookup: CDR1 SGDLS, CDR2 YYNGEE. This CDR3 spans 15 amino acids. The CDR3 nucleotides read TGTGCCAGCAGTCGTATAGCGGGGGGGCCAGATACGCAGTATTTT. As protein: CASSRIAGGPDTQYF.

The chain has TRBV4-1 and TRBJ2-5; D gene uncertain. The V gene's germline CDR1 is MGHRA and CDR2 YSYEKL. The CDR3 covers 14 residues. The germline V and J ends were trimmed by 1 base and 2 bases, with 8 bases remaining between them. CDR3 amino acids: CASSQGREQETQYF. CDR3 sequence (DNA): TGCGCCAGCAGCCAAGGAAGAGAGCAAGAGACCCAGTACTTC.